This T cell receptor beta chain emerged from a study of blood T cells in healthy people across ages. Study-wide background: When template switching was applied, about one barcoded beta molecule was captured per two T cells.

The study, taken as a whole, reports: Investigators treated diversity estimates from one million T cells as underestimates.

Germline CDR1 and CDR2: ENHRY and SYGVKD. The CDR3 has 13 residues. After removal of 6 bases from V and 5 bases from J, the junction contained 5 bases not matched to a gene. Of note for this clonotype: Its antigen is unknown.

PCR was performed a second time for 7 to 11 cycles using a sample-barcoded 5' primer and a J-beta primer mix. TCRdb re-called the 5' RACE reads with MiXCR, one entry per CDR3 protein. Among about 930,000 distinct CDR3 sequences listed, almost 30% were seen once. These data are also associated with another study on T cells of mothers and their children. This second study notes: The authors found no persistent microchimeric T cell clones.

The sample comprised blood. The sequence came from a woman in her thirties or forties in good health. V usage is TRBV10-3 and J usage is TRBJ1-1; TRBD1 aligns across 8 bases. The CDR3 reads CAIRRTGTTEAFF. The CDR3 DNA reads as TGTGCCATCAGGAGGACAGGGACAACTGAAGCTTTCTTT.